This T cell receptor beta chain was recovered during a study of T cells in Graves' hyperthyroidism and ophthalmopathy. Findings of the study overall: Most expanded thyroid clonotypes above 0.001 recurred in blood.

The investigators amplified TCR beta CDR3 regions from RNA transcripts. The primer set for the first-round RT-PCR of the TCR CDR3 was HTBI. Each CDR3 protein gets one entry after TCRdb re-called the multiplex PCR reads with MiXCR. Of 300,000 or so distinct CDR3 sequences in the sample, about 18% were seen once. Concerning this clonotype: Its antigen is not identified.

The CDR3 runs 18 residues. Germline V lookup: CDR1 SGHAT, CDR2 FQNNGV. The V segment lost 5 bases and the J segment 2 bases; nucleotides outside the gene matches: 10. Each diagnosis drew on symptoms, thyroxine, TRAb, thyroid ultrasound and orbital computed tomography findings. Sequencing was carried out using blood. This TCR was sampled from a woman aged 45-65 years with Graves' hyperthyroidism. V and J are TRBV11-2 and TRBJ2-5; 14 positions agree with TRBD2. The CDR3: CASSGVGLAGVFQETQYF. The CDR3 DNA sequence: TGTGCCAGCAGCGGAGTGGGACTAGCGGGGGTGTTTCAAGAGACCCAGTACTTC.